The present T cell receptor beta chain was sequenced within a study of OX40 agonist ivuxolimab in advanced cancers. Whole-study context: An agonistic human IgG2 monoclonal antibody against OX40 (CD134) was given. The study gave patients intravenous ivuxolimab at 0.01 to 10 mg/kg every 2 weeks. One patient with hepatocellular carcinoma and two with cutaneous melanoma, three in all, had partial responses.

About this clone: Antigen unknown.

The assay was immunoSEQ multiplex PCR, and TCRdb's table has in-frame clones only and misses some. The sample shows around 29,000 clones, more than 85% of them seen only once. General observations from the study: At doses 0.1 to 3.0 mg/kg, CD4+ and CD8+ clones expanded.

CDR1 and CDR2 (germline): SEHNR, FQNEAQ (reference sequence). CDR3 size: 14 residues. Deletions cut 6 bases from V and 3 bases from J, with 12 bases between. The V call is TRBV7-9, the J call TRBJ2-1, with D uncertain. The sequence was obtained from an adult with an advanced solid tumor such as melanoma, head and neck, liver or kidney cancer. The sample in question was CD4+ or CD8+ T cells sorted from blood, obtained in a trial of the OX40 agonist ivuxolimab. The DNA of the CDR3 is TGTGCCAGCAGTACCTACACTCTCTACAATGAGCAGTTCTTC. Its protein is CASSTYTLYNEQFF.